The 6 T cell receptor beta chains listed next were all sequenced from one sample in a study of cytomegalovirus exposure and HLA in healthy donors. The PCR had 60 Vbeta and 13 Jbeta primers. Sequencing used immunoSEQ multiplex PCR; TCRdb keeps in-frame clones, though not all of them. The sample has over 150,000 clones; roughly 87% are singletons. Specimen: PBMCs. The receptors here all came from a woman in her twenties or thirties in good health and CMV-seronegative.

Concerning this clone itself: The conserved final phenylalanine or tryptophan is absent from the CDR3, which likely points to a read error. It is unclear where the CDR3 begins or ends on the DNA, so no DNA is shown, and the CDR3 is as TCRdb lists it. V and J are TRBV4-2 and TRBJ2-7; the table's D call, TRBD1, has no DNA check behind it. Germline V gene lookup returns CDR1 LGHNA and CDR2 YNFKEQ. The CDR3 region is 13 residues in length, termini included. The CDR3 sequence is CASSQDQGANLYL.

This CDR3 reads CASSPASGGRTDTQYF. The CDR3, as DNA: TGTGCCAGCAGCCCAGCATCAGGGGGCAGGACAGATACGCAGTATTTT. This chain joins TRBV11-3 and TRBJ2-3; 8 positions match TRBD1. The germline V gene encodes CDR1 SGHNT and CDR2 YENEEA. The J segment lost 3 bases and the V segment lost 5 bases, leaving 10 bases of the junction unmatched. This CDR3 region has 16 residues.

V gene TRBV11-2 combines with J gene TRBJ1-2; unclear D gene. This CDR3 spans 15 amino acids. Germline CDR1 reads SGHAT; CDR2 reads FQNNGV. Trimming took 2 bases from V and 4 from J, leaving 14 bases between them. CDR3 sequence reads: CASSLSPAGSYGYTF. Written as DNA, the CDR3 is TGTGCCAGCAGCTTATCCCCGGCAGGATCCTATGGCTACACCTTC.

The chain recombines TRBV5-1 with TRBJ1-2; the match to TRBD1 covers 7 bases. Germline V gene data show CDR1 as SGHRS and CDR2 as YFSETQ. V was pared by 4 bases and J by 1 base, with 4 bases of the junction left unmatched. This CDR3 has 14 residues. CDR3 nucleotides: TGCGCCAGCAGCGTGGGACAGAGTAACTATGGCTACACCTTC. Protein sequence: CASSVGQSNYGYTF. Full variable domain (outside the CDR3, taken from reference TRBV5-1 and TRBJ1-2): KAGVTQTPRYLIKTRGQQVTLSCSPISGHRSVSWYQQTPGQGLQFLFEYFSETQRNKGNFPGRFSGRQFSNSRSEMNVSTLELGDSALYLCASSVGQSNYGYTFGSGTRLTVV.

The chain employs TRBV6-1 and TRBJ2-7, with unresolved D. The germline V gene encodes CDR1 MNHNS and CDR2 SASEGT. V was shortened by 5 bases and J by 3 bases, with 14 bases between the two germline ends. This CDR3 has 14 residues. The CDR3 here is CASSLATKNYEQYF. CDR3 in DNA: TGTGCCAGCAGTTTGGCCACCAAAAACTACGAGCAGTACTTC.

The V call is TRBV18, the J call TRBJ2-7; 9 positions agree with TRBD2. Germline CDR1 and CDR2: KGHSH and LQKENI. The CDR3 has 16 residues. V shed 5 bases and J 7 bases; nucleotides not matched to a gene: 15. CDR3 loop: CASSVKGLASSSEQYF. DNA of the CDR3: TGTGCCAGCTCAGTAAAGGGACTAGCCAGTTCTTCAGAGCAGTACTTC.